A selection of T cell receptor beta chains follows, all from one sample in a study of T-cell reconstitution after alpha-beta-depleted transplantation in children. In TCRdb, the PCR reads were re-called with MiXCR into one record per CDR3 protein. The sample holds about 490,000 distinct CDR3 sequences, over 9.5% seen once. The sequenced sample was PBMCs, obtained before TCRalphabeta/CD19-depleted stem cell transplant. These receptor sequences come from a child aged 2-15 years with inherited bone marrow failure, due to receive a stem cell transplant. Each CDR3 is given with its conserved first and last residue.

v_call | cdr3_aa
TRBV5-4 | CASSSFTSGRVYEQYF
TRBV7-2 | CASSPQSRGHEQYF
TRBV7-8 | CASIKMGGEAFF
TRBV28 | CASSNPDRPLSGNTIYF
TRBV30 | CAWKLADGGLYNEQFF
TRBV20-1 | CSAKDRDILRGYTF
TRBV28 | CASSFDFHYEQYF
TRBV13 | CASSSNEGRQETQYF
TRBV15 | CATSPPWTGEDAEAFF
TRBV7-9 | CASRRNSYNEQFF
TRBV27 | CASRREGLTYEQYF
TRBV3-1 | CASSQDFGPSGNTIYF
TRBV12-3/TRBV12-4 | CASSLAHSNQPQHF
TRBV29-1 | CSGLAGGSEQFF
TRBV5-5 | CASSRAGSSGELFF
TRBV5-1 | CASSIDPSVSGNTIYF
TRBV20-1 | CSARGQGGGYTF
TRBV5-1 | CASILDREGEQYF
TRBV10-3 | CAISRDWNQPQHF
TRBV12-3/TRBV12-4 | CASSFFREGPNEQFF
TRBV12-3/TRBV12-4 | CASSSSDRLNTEAFF
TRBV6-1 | CASNLYEQYF
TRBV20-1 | CSAYRWGQSNQPQHF
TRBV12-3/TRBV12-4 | CASSHGISYNEQFF